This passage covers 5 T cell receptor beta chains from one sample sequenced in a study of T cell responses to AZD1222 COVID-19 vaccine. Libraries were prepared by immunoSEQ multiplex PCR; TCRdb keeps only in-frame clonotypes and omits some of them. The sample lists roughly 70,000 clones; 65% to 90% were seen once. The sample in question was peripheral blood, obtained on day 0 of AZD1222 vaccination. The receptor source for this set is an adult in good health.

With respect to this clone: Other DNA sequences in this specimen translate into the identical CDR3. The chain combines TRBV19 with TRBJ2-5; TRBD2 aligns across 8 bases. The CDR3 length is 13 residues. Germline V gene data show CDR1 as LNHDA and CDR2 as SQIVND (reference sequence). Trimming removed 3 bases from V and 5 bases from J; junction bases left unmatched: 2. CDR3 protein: CASSIGGGETQYF. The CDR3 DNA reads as TGTGCCAGTAGTATCGGCGGGGGGGAGACCCAGTACTTC.

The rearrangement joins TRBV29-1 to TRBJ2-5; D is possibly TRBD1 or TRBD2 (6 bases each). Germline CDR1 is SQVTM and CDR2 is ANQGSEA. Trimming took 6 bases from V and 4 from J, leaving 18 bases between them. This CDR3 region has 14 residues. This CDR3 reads CSVKAGRGRETQYF. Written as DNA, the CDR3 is TGCAGCGTCAAAGCGGGCAGGGGAAGAGAGACCCAGTACTTC. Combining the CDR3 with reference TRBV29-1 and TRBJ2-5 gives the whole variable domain SAVISQKPSRDICQRGTSLTIQCQVDSQVTMMFWYRQQPGQSLTLIATANQGSEATYESGFVIDKFPISRPNLTFSTLTVSNMSPEDSSIYLCSVKAGRGRETQYFGPGTRLLVL.

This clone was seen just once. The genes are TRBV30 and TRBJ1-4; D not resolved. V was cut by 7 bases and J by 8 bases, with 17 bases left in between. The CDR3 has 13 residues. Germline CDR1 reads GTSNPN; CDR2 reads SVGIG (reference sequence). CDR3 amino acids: CASKASGGEKLFF. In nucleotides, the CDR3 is TGTGCCTCCAAGGCGAGTGGTGGGGAAAAACTGTTTTTT.

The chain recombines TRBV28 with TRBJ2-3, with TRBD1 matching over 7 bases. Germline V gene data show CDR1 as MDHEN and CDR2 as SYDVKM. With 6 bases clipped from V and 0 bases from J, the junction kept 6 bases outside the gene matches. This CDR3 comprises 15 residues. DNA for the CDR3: TGTGCCAGCAGACGACAGGGCAGAAGCACAGATACGCAGTATTTT. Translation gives CASRRQGRSTDTQYF. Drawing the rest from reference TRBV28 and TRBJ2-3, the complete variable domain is DVKVTQSSRYLVKRTGEKVFLECVQDMDHENMFWYRQDPGLGLRLIYFSYDVKMKEKGDIPEGYSVSREKKERFSLILESASTNQTSMYLCASRRQGRSTDTQYFGPGTRLTVL.

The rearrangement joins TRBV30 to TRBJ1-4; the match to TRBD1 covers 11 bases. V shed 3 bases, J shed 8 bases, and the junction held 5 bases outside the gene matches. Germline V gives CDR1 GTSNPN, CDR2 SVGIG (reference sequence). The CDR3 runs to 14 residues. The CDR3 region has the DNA TGTGCCTGGAGCCTCGGGACAGGGGGAGAAAAACTGTTTTTT. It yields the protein CAWSLGTGGEKLFF.